A selection of T cell receptor beta chains follows, all from one sample in a study of blood T cell repertoires in COVID-19. The table came from immunoSEQ multiplex PCR; TCRdb's copy has only in-frame clones and leaves some out. The sample has roughly 120,000 clones; roughly 88% are singletons. The specimen was peripheral blood. These receptors were obtained from a human donor in a cohort sampled during active COVID-19. Both conserved end residues are part of each CDR3. D genes are given only for firm matches. Clone size, where shown, is once, few, many, or a class for clones that have expanded.

>.|TRBV9|once|TRBJ2-5
TGTGCCAGCAGCGCCCAAGGGACAAAAGAGACCCAGTACTTC
CASSAQGTKETQYF
>TRBD1|TRBV5-1|once|TRBJ2-7
TGCGCCAGCAGCCAGGGACAGTACTACGAGCAGTACTTC
CASSQGQYYEQYF
>.|TRBV7-9|few|TRBJ1-3
TGTGCCAGCAGCTTCGGGGTCTCCTCTGGAAACACCATATATTTT
CASSFGVSSGNTIYF
>.|TRBV6-5|.|TRBJ1-1
TGTGCCAGCAGTTACCGGGACACCAAAGCTGAAGCTTTCTTT
CASSYRDTKAEAFF
>TRBD1|TRBV6-1|.|TRBJ1-1
TGTGCCAGCAGTGAAAGGCAGGGGGGATGGACTGAAGCTTTCTTT
CASSERQGGWTEAFF
>.|TRBV9|.|TRBJ1-1
TGTGCCAGCTCTCCCCTTGGCACAGGGAGGGGGTACACTGAAGCTTTCTTT
CASSPLGTGRGYTEAFF
>TRBD2|TRBV29-1|once|TRBJ2-3
TGCAGCGTTAACCGACCAGCGGGGGTCAGCACAGATACGCAGTATTTT
CSVNRPAGVSTDTQYF
>.|TRBV9|once|TRBJ2-1
TGTGCCAGCAGCGTAGTGGCGGGTCCCTACAATGAGCAGTTCTTC
CASSVVAGPYNEQFF
>TRBD1|TRBV2|.|TRBJ1-3
TGTGCCAGCAGTGAAGCGTATGGGACAGTTCCTCTCAGCTCTGGAAACACCATATATTTT
CASSEAYGTVPLSSGNTIYF
>TRBD2|TRBV11-2|.|TRBJ2-1
TGTGCCAGCAGCTTAGATCGTAGACTAGCGGGATCCTACAATGAGCAGTTCTTC
CASSLDRRLAGSYNEQFF
>TRBD2|TRBV27|.|TRBJ2-3
TGTGCCAGCAGTGCAAGACTAGCGGGAGGGCCAGTAGATACGCAGTATTTT
CASSARLAGGPVDTQYF
>.|TRBV14|.|TRBJ1-3
TGTGCCAGCAGCCAAGATCTAGGCAGAACCTCTGGAAACACCATATATTTT
CASSQDLGRTSGNTIYF
>.|TRBV9|.|TRBJ1-4
TGTGCCAGCAGCGTCCTTGGGGGGAGGAATGAAAAACTGTTTTTT
CASSVLGGRNEKLFF
>.|TRBV9|.|TRBJ2-7
TGTGCCAGCAGCGTATCCGAGGCCCCCTACGAGCAGTACTTC
CASSVSEAPYEQYF